The present T cell receptor beta chain was sequenced within a study of identical twins. Germline V CDR1 and CDR2: SGHDT, YYEEEE. With V trimmed by 3 bases and J by 3 bases, 22 bases remained unmatched. CDR3 size: 20 residues. TCRdb processed the 5' RACE reads anew with MiXCR; each CDR3 protein has one entry. Among about 330,000 distinct CDR3 sequences, approximately 13% were seen once, and the ten largest hold roughly 7.8%. The sample holds a few counts of this clonotype. This sample was also put to use in a study of yellow fever vaccine responses in identical twins.

The rearrangement uses TRBV5-6 and TRBJ2-3; 7 bases line up with TRBD1. Sequenced input: CD8+ T cells sorted from blood. This receptor was taken from a woman younger than 35 in good health. The CDR3 DNA is TGTGCCAGCAGCTCTCCCACGCATGGATCAACAGGGGTTTGGACAGATACGCAGTATTTT. Protein product: CASSSPTHGSTGVWTDTQYF.